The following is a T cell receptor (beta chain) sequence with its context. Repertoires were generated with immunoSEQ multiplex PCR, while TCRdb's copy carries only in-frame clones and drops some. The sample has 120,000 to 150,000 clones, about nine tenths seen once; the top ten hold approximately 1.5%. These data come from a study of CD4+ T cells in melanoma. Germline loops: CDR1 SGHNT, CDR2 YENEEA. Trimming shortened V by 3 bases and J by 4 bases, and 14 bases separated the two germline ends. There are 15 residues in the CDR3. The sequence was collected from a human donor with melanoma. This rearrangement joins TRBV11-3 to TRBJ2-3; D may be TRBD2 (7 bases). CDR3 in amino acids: CASSFGGLGADTQYF. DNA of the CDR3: TGTGCCAGCAGCTTCGGGGGGCTGGGCGCAGATACGCAGTATTTT. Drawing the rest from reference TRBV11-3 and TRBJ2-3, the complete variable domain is EAGVVQSPRYKIIEKKQPVAFWCNPISGHNTLYWYLQNLGQGPELLIRYENEEAVDDSQLPKDRFSAERLKGVDSTLKIQPAELGDSAVYLCASSFGGLGADTQYFGPGTRLTVL.